This T cell receptor beta chain was identified in a study of blood T cell repertoires in COVID-19. Per the authors' pipeline: Reference gene primer amplification yielded estimated nucleated cell counts. TCRdb keeps only in-frame clones here, not all; method: immunoSEQ multiplex PCR. That table furnishes V, J and clone size, whereas the DNA furnished D and trimming. This sample has a few hundred thousand clones, with about 85% found just once. CDR1 and CDR2 from the germline V gene are LNHDA and SQIVND (reference sequence). The CDR3 has 15 residues. The germline V and J ends were trimmed by 0 bases and 4 bases, with 12 bases remaining between them. Those enrolled, adults aged 18 to 89 years, came from some 25 US areas. What the recovered Cohort 3 donors had was two negative PCRs, clearance, or symptom resolution.

The clonotype comes from a woman in her 30s who had recovered from COVID-19. Specimen: PBMCs or T cells enriched from blood (not recorded which). The rearrangement joins TRBV19 to TRBJ1-2; D unresolved. CDR3 loop: CASSIDFRGSYGYTF. CDR3 bases: TGTGCCAGTAGTATAGACTTCCGGGGATCCTATGGCTACACCTTC.